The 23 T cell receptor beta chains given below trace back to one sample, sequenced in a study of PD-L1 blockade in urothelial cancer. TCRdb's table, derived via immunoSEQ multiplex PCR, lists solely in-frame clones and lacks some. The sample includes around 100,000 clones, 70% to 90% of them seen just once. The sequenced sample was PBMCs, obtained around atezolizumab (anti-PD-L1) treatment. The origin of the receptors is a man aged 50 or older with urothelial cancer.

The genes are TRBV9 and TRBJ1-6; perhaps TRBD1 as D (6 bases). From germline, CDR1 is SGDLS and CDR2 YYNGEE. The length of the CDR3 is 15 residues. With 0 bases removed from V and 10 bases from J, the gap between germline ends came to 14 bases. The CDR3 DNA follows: TGTGCCAGCAGCGTAGCGGGGGGCTACGGATCACCCCTCCACTTT. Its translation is CASSVAGGYGSPLHF.

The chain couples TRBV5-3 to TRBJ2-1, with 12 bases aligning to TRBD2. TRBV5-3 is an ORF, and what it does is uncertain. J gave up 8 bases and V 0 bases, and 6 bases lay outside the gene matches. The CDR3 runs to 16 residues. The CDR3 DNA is TGTGCCAGAAGCTTGGAAACTAGCGGGGGGCGGGATGAGCAGTTCTTC. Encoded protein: CARSLETSGGRDEQFF.

CDR3 amino acids: CASSTGQGSYEQYF. CDR3 coding DNA: TGTGCCAGCAGCACGGGACAGGGGTCCTACGAGCAGTACTTC. V usage is TRBV7-9 and J usage is TRBJ2-7; 10 bases fit TRBD1. CDR1 SEHNR and CDR2 FQNEAQ come from the germline V gene (reference sequence). V shed 5 bases, J shed 1 base, and the junction held 2 bases outside the gene matches. The CDR3 extends over 14 amino acids.

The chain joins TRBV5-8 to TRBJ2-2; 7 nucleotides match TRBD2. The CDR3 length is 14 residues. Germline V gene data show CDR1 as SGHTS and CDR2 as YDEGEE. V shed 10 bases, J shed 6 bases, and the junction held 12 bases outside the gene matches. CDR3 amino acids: CAHAREEYAGELFF. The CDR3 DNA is TGTGCCCATGCCCGGGAGGAATATGCCGGGGAGCTGTTTTTT.

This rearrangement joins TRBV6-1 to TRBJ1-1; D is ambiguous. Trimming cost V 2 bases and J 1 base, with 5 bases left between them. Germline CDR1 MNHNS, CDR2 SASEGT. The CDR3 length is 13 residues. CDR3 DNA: TGTGCCAGCAGTGAAATCTGGAACACTGAAGCTTTCTTT. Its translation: CASSEIWNTEAFF.

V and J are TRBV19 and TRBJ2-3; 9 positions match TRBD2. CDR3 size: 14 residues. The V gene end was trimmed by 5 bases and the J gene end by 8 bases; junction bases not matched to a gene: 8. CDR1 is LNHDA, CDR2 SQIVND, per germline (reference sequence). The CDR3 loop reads CASSPSGILITQYF. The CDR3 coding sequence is TGTGCCAGTAGTCCTAGCGGGATTTTGATTACGCAGTATTTT.

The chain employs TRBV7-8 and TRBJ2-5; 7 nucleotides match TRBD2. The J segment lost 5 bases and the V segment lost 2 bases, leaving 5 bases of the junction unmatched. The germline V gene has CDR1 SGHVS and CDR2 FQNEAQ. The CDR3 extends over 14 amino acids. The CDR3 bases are TGTGCCAGCAGCTTAACCGCGGGAGTTGAGACCCAGTACTTC. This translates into CASSLTAGVETQYF. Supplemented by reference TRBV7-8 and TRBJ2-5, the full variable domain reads GAGVSQSPRYKVAKRGQDVALRCDPISGHVSLFWYQQALGQGPEFLTYFQNEAQLDKSGLPSDRFFAERPEGSVSTLKIQRTQQEDSAVYLCASSLTAGVETQYFGPGTRLLVL.

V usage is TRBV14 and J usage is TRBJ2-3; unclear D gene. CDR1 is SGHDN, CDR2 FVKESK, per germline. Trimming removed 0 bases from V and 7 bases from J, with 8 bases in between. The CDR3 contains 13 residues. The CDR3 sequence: CASSQDRQNTQYF. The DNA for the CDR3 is TGTGCCAGCAGCCAAGATCGACAAAATACGCAGTATTTT.

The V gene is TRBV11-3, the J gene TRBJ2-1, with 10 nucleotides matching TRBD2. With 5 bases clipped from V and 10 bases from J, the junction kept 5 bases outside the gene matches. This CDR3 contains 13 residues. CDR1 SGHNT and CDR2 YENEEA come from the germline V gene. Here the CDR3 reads CASSLAGVSEQFF. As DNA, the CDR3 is TGTGCCAGCAGCCTAGCGGGAGTAAGCGAGCAGTTCTTC.

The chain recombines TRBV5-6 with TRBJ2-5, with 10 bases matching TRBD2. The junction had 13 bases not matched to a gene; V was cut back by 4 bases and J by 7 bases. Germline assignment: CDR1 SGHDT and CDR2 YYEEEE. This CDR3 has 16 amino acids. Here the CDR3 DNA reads TGTGCCAGCAGCCTCGGCACTAGCGGGACCCGGGTGACCCAGTACTTC. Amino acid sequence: CASSLGTSGTRVTQYF.

The CDR3: CASTQQGNSNSPLHF. CDR3 bases: TGTGCCAGCACTCAACAGGGGAATTCCAATTCACCCCTCCACTTT. This chain connects TRBV6-6 to TRBJ1-6; 7 bases align to TRBD1. V was clipped by 7 bases and J by 7 bases; unmatched bases: 10. The germline V gene encodes CDR1 MNHNY and CDR2 SVGAGI (reference sequence). The CDR3 is made up of 15 amino acids.

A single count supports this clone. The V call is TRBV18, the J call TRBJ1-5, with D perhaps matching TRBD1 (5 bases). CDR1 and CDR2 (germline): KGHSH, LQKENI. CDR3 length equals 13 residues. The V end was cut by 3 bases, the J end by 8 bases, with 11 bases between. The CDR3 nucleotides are TGTGCCAGCTCACCGGGGACTTTGGAGCCCCAGCATTTT. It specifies CASSPGTLEPQHF.

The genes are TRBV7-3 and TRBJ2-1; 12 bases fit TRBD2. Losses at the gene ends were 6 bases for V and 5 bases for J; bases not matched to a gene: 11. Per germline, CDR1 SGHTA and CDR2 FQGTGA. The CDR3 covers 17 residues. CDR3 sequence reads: CASSRSWTSGVDNEQFF. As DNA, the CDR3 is TGTGCCAGCAGTCGCTCGTGGACTAGCGGGGTCGACAATGAGCAGTTCTTC.

The CDR3 here is CASSFGSGGGAYEQYF. The CDR3 DNA follows: TGCGCCAGCAGCTTCGGTAGTGGCGGAGGGGCCTACGAGCAGTACTTC. The V call is TRBV5-1, the J call TRBJ2-7, with D possibly being TRBD2 (6 bases). The CDR3 consists of 16 residues. Germline V CDR1 and CDR2: SGHRS, YFSETQ. V was clipped by 2 bases and J by 2 bases, with 17 bases between them. The full variable domain, rest sourced from reference TRBV5-1 and TRBJ2-7, is KAGVTQTPRYLIKTRGQQVTLSCSPISGHRSVSWYQQTPGQGLQFLFEYFSETQRNKGNFPGRFSGRQFSNSRSEMNVSTLELGDSALYLCASSFGSGGGAYEQYFGPGTRLTVT.

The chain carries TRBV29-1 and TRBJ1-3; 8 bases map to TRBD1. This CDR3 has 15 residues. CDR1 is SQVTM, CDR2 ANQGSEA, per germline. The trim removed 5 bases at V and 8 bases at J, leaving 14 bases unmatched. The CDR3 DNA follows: TGCAGCGTTCTGTCGACATCAGGGGGCGCATACACCATATATTTT. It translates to CSVLSTSGGAYTIYF. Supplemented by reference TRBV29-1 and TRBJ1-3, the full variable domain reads SAVISQKPSRDICQRGTSLTIQCQVDSQVTMMFWYRQQPGQSLTLIATANQGSEATYESGFVIDKFPISRPNLTFSTLTVSNMSPEDSSIYLCSVLSTSGGAYTIYFGEGSWLTVV.

This CDR3 is CASSLGLAGEEYEQYF. CDR3 bases: TGTGCCAGCAGCCTGGGACTAGCGGGGGAGGAATACGAGCAGTACTTC. The rearrangement joins TRBV4-2 to TRBJ2-7, with TRBD2 matching 14 bases. After removal of 4 bases from V and 4 bases from J, the junction contained 6 bases not matched to a gene. The V gene's germline CDR1 is LGHNA and CDR2 YNFKEQ. This CDR3 has 16 amino acids.

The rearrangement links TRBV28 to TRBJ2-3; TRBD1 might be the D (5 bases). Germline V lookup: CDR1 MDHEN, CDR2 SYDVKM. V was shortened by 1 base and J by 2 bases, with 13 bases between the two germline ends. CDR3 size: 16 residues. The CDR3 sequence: CASSLSGSRATDTQYF. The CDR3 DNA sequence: TGTGCCAGCAGTTTATCAGGAAGCAGGGCCACAGATACGCAGTATTTT.

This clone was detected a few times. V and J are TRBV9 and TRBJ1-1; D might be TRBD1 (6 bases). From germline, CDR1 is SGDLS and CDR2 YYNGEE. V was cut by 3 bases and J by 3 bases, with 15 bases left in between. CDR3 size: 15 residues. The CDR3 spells CASSETGTGDTEAFF. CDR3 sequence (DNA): TGTGCCAGCAGCGAAACAGGGACCGGGGACACTGAAGCTTTCTTT.

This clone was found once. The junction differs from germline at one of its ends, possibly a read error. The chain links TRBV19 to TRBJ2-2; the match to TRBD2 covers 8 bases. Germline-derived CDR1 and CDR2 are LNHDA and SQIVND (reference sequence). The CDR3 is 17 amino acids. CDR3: CASSIGGGRLLTGELFF. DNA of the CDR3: TGTGCCAGTAGTATAGGTGGCGGGAGGCTTCTCACCGGGGAGTTGTTTTTT. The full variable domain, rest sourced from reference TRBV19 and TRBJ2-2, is DGGITQSPKYLFRKEGQNVTLSCEQNLNHDAMYWYRQDPGQGLRLIYYSQIVNDFQKGDIAEGYSVSREKKESFPLTVTSAQKNPTAFYLCASSIGGGRLLTGELFFGEGSRLTVL.

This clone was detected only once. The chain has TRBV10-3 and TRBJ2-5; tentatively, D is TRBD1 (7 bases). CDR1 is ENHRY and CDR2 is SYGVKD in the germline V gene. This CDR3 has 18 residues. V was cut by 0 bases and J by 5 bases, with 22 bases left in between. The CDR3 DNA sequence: TGTGCCATCAGTGAGTCGATGGAGGGGGCTGGAAGGAGGGAGACCCAGTACTTC. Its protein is CAISESMEGAGRRETQYF.

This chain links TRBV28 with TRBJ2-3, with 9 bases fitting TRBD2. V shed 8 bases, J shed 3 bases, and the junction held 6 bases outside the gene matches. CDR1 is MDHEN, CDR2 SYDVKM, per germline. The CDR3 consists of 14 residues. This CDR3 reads CASPPAGGTDTQYF. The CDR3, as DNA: TGTGCCAGCCCCCCAGCGGGGGGTACAGATACGCAGTATTTT.

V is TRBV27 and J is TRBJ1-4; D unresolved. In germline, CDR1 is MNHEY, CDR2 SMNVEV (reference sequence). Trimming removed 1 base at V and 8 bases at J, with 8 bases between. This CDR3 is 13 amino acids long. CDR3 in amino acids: CASSLWAEEKLFF. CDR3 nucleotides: TGTGCCAGCAGTTTATGGGCCGAGGAAAAACTGTTTTTT. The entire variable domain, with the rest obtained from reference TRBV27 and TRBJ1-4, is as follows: EAQVTQNPRYLITVTGKKLTVTCSQNMNHEYMSWYRQDPGLGLRQIYYSMNVEVTDKGDVPEGYKVSRKEKRNFPLILESPSPNQTSLYFCASSLWAEEKLFFGSGTQLSVL.

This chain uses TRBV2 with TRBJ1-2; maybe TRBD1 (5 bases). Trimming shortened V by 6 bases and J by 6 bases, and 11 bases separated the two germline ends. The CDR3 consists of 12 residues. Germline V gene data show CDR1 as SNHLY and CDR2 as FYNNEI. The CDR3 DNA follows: TGTGCCAGCAGAATCGTCAGGGATGGCTACACCTTC. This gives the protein CASRIVRDGYTF.